The clone carrying this T cell receptor (beta chain) was picked up many times. This record comes from a study of T cells in Graves' hyperthyroidism and ophthalmopathy. Per the germline V gene, CDR1 is SGHNT and CDR2 is YENEEA. V lost 2 bases and J 6 bases, leaving 10 bases between the germline ends. This CDR3 has 13 residues. TCR beta CDR3 regions were amplified from RNA. HTBI primers drove first-round RT-PCR of the TCR CDR3. TCRdb called the multiplex PCR reads again in MiXCR, with one record for every CDR3 protein. The sample includes under 350,000 distinct CDR3 sequences, roughly 15% seen only once; the top ten take 7.9%. The study based diagnoses on clinical symptoms, serum thyroxine and TRAb, thyroid ultrasound and orbital computed tomography.

This chain connects TRBV11-3 to TRBJ1-1; possible D gene TRBD1, 5 bases. This TCR was recovered from a woman aged 35 to 49 with Graves' hyperthyroidism. Sequencing was done on a sample of blood. The CDR3 reads CASSLWGSAEAFF. CDR3 nucleotides: TGTGCCAGCAGCTTATGGGGGTCCGCTGAAGCTTTCTTT.